The T cell receptor beta chain under discussion was sequenced for a study of T cell responses to AZD1222 COVID-19 vaccine. Only in-frame clones appear in the TCRdb table, and some are missing; sequencing was by immunoSEQ multiplex PCR. Found here are under 95,000 clones, under 90% of them singletons; the top ten hold around 1.5%. General study results and limits: Spike-spanning, vaccine-associated CD4 TCRs were dominant at 160-218 and 743-854. Just a handful of AZD1222 recipients were seropositive at baseline. As reported, nearly half of all spike-specific TCRs target variant regions that are unmutated. Spike-specific TCR breadth and depth rose after two AZD1222 doses.

There are 16 residues in the CDR3. CDR1 MDHEN and CDR2 SYDVKM come from the germline V gene. V was trimmed by 6 bases and J by 4 bases, leaving 18 bases between them. As concerns this clone: Its antigen is as yet unknown.

This receptor was obtained from an adult who received the AZD1222 COVID-19 vaccine. Sequenced here: peripheral blood, sampled 28 days after the second AZD1222 dose. V and J are TRBV28 and TRBJ2-2, with a tentative D call TRBD1 (6 bases). This chain's CDR3 is CASSLTDLRGTGELFF. The CDR3 region has the DNA TGTGCCAGCAGCCTTACGGACCTCAGGGGCACCGGGGAGCTGTTTTTT.